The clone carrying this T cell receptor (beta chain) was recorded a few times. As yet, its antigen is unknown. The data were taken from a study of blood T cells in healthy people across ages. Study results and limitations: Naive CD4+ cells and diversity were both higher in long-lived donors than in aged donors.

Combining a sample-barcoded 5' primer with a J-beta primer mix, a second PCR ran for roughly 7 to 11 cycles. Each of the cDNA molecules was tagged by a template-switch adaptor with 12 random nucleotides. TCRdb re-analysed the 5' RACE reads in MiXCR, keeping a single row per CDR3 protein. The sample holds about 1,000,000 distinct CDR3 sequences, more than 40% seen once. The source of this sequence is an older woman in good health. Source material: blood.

The CDR3 DNA reads TGTGCCAGCAGCTTAGGAGCGGGAGCCGACAATGAGCAGTTCTTC. Protein: CASSLGAGADNEQFF. The chain joins TRBV7-6 to TRBJ2-1; 8 bases agree with TRBD2. Germline V gene sequence: CDR1 SGHVS, CDR2 FNYEAQ. The CDR3 has 15 residues. Trimming took 1 base from V and 5 from J; bases not matched to a gene: 4.